The rows below give T cell receptor beta chains drawn from one sample of a study of T-cell memory formation after mild COVID-19. Using its own MiXCR run on the 5' RACE reads, TCRdb lists one record per CDR3 protein. The repertoire holds approximately 300,000 distinct CDR3 sequences, with 15% to 20% as singletons. Sequencing was carried out using PBMCs or a T cell subset sorted from them (not recorded which). The source of these receptors is a man aged 18 to 29 who had mild COVID-19 (a few samples of this study predate the infection). Cell type and time point are not known. CDR3s include the opening cysteine and the closing phenylalanine or tryptophan. The D gene is left open where the match is weak. Only some rows state a clone size, as once, few, many or a class for expanded clones.

j_gene	abundance	v_gene	d_gene	CDR3nt	CDR3aa
TRBJ2-5	.	TRBV20-1	TRBD2	TGCAGTGCTAGAGATACCGGGACTAGCGGAGAGACCCAGTACTTC	CSARDTGTSGETQYF
TRBJ2-1	.	TRBV27	.	TGTGCCAGCACCACTTCGACAGGGACTTTTTCCAATGAGCAGTTCTTC	CASTTSTGTFSNEQFF
TRBJ2-3	few	TRBV20-1	TRBD2	TGCAGTGCTAGCGGCGGGGGGGCAGATACGCAGTATTTT	CSASGGGADTQYF
TRBJ2-3	few	TRBV11-2	TRBD2	TGTGCCAGCAGCTTAAATTCGGGGGGGCGCGATACGCAGTATTTT	CASSLNSGGRDTQYF
TRBJ2-1	few	TRBV7-6	TRBD2	TGTGCCAGCAGCCCCCAGGGAGCGGGGGAATACAATGAGCAGTTCTTC	CASSPQGAGEYNEQFF
TRBJ2-4	many	TRBV29-1	.	TGCAGCGTTGACGTTGAAGGGTCGGACATTCAGTACTTC	CSVDVEGSDIQYF
TRBJ1-3	.	TRBV4-1	TRBD1	TGCGCCAGCAGCCCGAGCGGCGATCCAGGGGGCAGAATAAACACCATATATTTT	CASSPSGDPGGRINTIYF
TRBJ2-2	.	TRBV5-5	TRBD2	TGTGCCAGCAGCTTAGGTGGCGGGGGTTTCACCGGGGAGCTGTTTTTT	CASSLGGGGFTGELFF
TRBJ1-4	.	TRBV7-2	TRBD1	TGTGCCAGCAGCTTAGCTGACAGGGCGAAACTGTTTTTT	CASSLADRAKLFF
TRBJ2-3	many	TRBV5-6	.	TGTGCCAGCAGCTGGGTGGATACGCAGTATTTT	CASSWVDTQYF
TRBJ2-7	.	TRBV6-5	.	TGTGCCAGCAGTCCACTTTCATTAACTAGGGAGTACTTC	CASSPLSLTREYF
TRBJ1-2	.	TRBV5-1	.	TGCGCCAGCAGCCCGGACGGGGGCGCCGGCACCTTC	CASSPDGGAGTF
TRBJ2-7	.	TRBV28	TRBD1	TGTGCCAGCACCCTGACAGGGGAAGCGAGGGAGCAGTACTTC	CASTLTGEAREQYF
TRBJ1-5	many	TRBV7-9	TRBD1	TGTGCCAGCAGCCGGGACAGGGATCAGCCCCAGCATTTT	CASSRDRDQPQHF
TRBJ1-4	many	TRBV6-6	TRBD1	TGTGCCAGCAGACCCCAGGGGGCAGGAGAAAAACTGTTTTTT	CASRPQGAGEKLFF
TRBJ2-5	few	TRBV4-3	.	TGCGCCAGCAGCCAAGATTTTGCCAGGGGACAAGAGACCCAGTACTTC	CASSQDFARGQETQYF
TRBJ2-3	few	TRBV18	.	TGTGCCAGCTCACCACCGGCAAGCGGTGGGGATACGCAGTATTTT	CASSPPASGGDTQYF